This T cell receptor (beta chain) was observed in a study of T cells after posttransplantation cyclophosphamide. Findings and limits, study-wide: Skin or GI-infiltrating T cells shared few TRB sequences with blood.

As for this clone: As yet, its antigen is unknown.

Clones were read by immunoSEQ multiplex PCR, and TCRdb kept only the in-frame ones, dropping some. This sample has some 25,000 clones, with more than 70% found just once. The length of the CDR3 is 14 residues. V shed 3 bases and J shed 9 bases, with 16 bases lying between them. Germline V gene data show CDR1 as SGDLS and CDR2 as YYNGEE. This TCR came from a woman aged 60 to 75 with a blood cancer, CMV-positive, and with a related stem cell donor. The gene calls are TRBV9 and TRBJ1-5, with a possible D match to TRBD1 (6 bases). The specimen was PBMCs. CDR3: CASSEQGGFGPQHF. The CDR3 DNA reads as TGTGCCAGCAGCGAACAGGGCGGGTTTGGGCCCCAGCATTTT.